One TCR beta chain is described in this entry. The sample comes from a study of CD4 and CD8 cells across lung adenocarcinoma regions. TCRdb re-called the PCR reads through MiXCR, storing one row per CDR3 protein. Of some 19,000 distinct CDR3 sequences in the sample, around 50% were seen once. Germline CDR1 MNHNS, CDR2 SASEGT. The CDR3 loop spans 23 amino acids. V was clipped by 6 bases and J by 0 bases; unmatched bases: 26. The rearrangement joins TRBV6-1 to TRBJ2-1; 10 nucleotides agree with TRBD1. The sequenced material came from CD8+ T cells from the center of a lung tumor. This receptor was taken from a female donor with lung adenocarcinoma. The CD4 and CD8 labels of this study may be unreliable. The CDR3 nucleotides read TGTGCCAGCAGCCGAGGGACAGGGGACTATCTCCCCGGGGTGCGTGCCTCCTACAATGAGCAGTTCTTC. Its translation: CASSRGTGDYLPGVRASYNEQFF.